This T cell receptor (beta chain) was sequenced for a study of CD8+ T cells in alopecia areata. At the level of the study: Treated patients took oral tofacitinib at 5 to 10 mg twice daily.

Investigators isolated RNA and reverse transcribed it into cDNA to act as the sequencing template. Some clones are missing from TCRdb's copy, which holds only in-frame ones; the method was immunoSEQ multiplex PCR. In the table there are 100,000 to 150,000 clones, approximately 58% of which are singletons. Alopecia areata patients had lesional scalp punch biopsies and peripheral blood taken from them. The sorting of PBMCs gave CD4+ and CD8+ T cells. The length of the CDR3 is 14 residues. Germline values: CDR1 SNHLY, CDR2 FYNNEI. V dropped 3 bases and J dropped 0 bases, with 7 bases sitting between them. The study's findings and limits: Scalp samples also contribute reads from the resident alphabeta T cells found in normal skin.

This clone has just a few counts. The antigen is not known. The sequence derives from a human donor with alopecia areata. This material consisted of CD4+ T cells sorted from blood, taken at week 0. The chain employs TRBV2 and TRBJ2-3; no definite D call. The CDR3 region is CASSDRISTDTQYF. DNA of the CDR3: TGTGCCAGCAGTGACCGGATAAGCACAGATACGCAGTATTTT.